This is a list of T cell receptor beta chains from one sample in a study of blood T cell repertoires in COVID-19. Generated by immunoSEQ multiplex PCR, the TCRdb table keeps only in-frame clones and is missing some. The profile shows 220,000 or so clones, around 91% of them singletons. The sequencing sample was made of PBMCs or T cells enriched from blood (not recorded which). The source is a woman in her late teens or twenties in a cohort exposed to, infected with or recovered from COVID-19 (not recorded which). Both conserved end residues are part of each CDR3. A D gene is named only where the DNA matches it firmly. Clone size is shown for a subset of rows, as once, few, many or a class of expanded clone.

d_gene,v_gene,abundance,j_gene,CDR3nt,CDR3aa
.,TRBV27,.,TRBJ2-1,TGTGCCAGCAGTCCAGACAGCTACAATGAGCAGTTCTTC,CASSPDSYNEQFF
.,TRBV18,once,TRBJ2-7,TGTGCCAGCTCACCTACGACAGACTACGAGCAGTACTTC,CASSPTTDYEQYF
TRBD1,TRBV5-5,.,TRBJ2-1,TGTGCCAGCAGCTTGTCGGCAGGGGGTAGGAATGAGCAGTTCTTC,CASSLSAGGRNEQFF
TRBD2,TRBV11-2,.,TRBJ2-7,TGTGCCAGCAGCTTGGGGGACTACTCCTACGAGCAGTACTTC,CASSLGDYSYEQYF
TRBD1,TRBV11-3,.,TRBJ2-7,TGTGCCAGCAGCTTCGGGACAGTCTACGAGCAGTACTTC,CASSFGTVYEQYF
TRBD1,TRBV25-1,.,TRBJ2-6,TGTGCCAGCAGCCTAGGGGGCTTTGGGGCCAACGTCCTGACTTTC,CASSLGGFGANVLTF
TRBD1,TRBV5-4,few,TRBJ1-6,TGTGCCAGCAGCCCGAAGGCAGGGGGTTCAAATTCACCCCTCCACTTT,CASSPKAGGSNSPLHF
TRBD1,TRBV7-7,.,TRBJ2-2,TGTGCTAGCAGTTCCGGGACAGGGGACTTGGGGGAGCTGTTTTTT,CASSSGTGDLGELFF
TRBD1,TRBV11-2,.,TRBJ1-5,TGTGCCAGCAGCTGGACAGGGGTCAAGCAGCCCCAGCATTTT,CASSWTGVKQPQHF
TRBD2,TRBV7-3,.,TRBJ2-1,TGTGCCAGCAGCTTACTAGCGGGCTCCTACAATGAGCAGTTCTTC,CASSLLAGSYNEQFF
TRBD2,TRBV5-1,.,TRBJ2-1,TGCGCCAGCAGCTCGGTGGGACTAGCGGGGGGGAGAGATGAGCAGTTCTTC,CASSSVGLAGGRDEQFF
.,TRBV14,.,TRBJ1-1,TGTGCCAGCAGCCGGGGGCCCGTGGGGAACACTGAAGCTTTCTTT,CASSRGPVGNTEAFF
TRBD1,TRBV5-1,.,TRBJ1-2,TGCGCCAGCAGCTCGGGACAGGGTGCCATTTATGGCTACACCTTC,CASSSGQGAIYGYTF
TRBD1,TRBV7-3,.,TRBJ2-2,TGTGCCAGCAGCCCCCGCGGACAGGCGGCGAACACCGGGGAGCTGTTTTTT,CASSPRGQAANTGELFF
TRBD1,TRBV5-1,.,TRBJ1-6,TGCGCCAGCAGCCTCGGACAGGGTCGGTCACCCCTCCACTTT,CASSLGQGRSPLHF
TRBD1,TRBV28,once,TRBJ2-3,TGTGCCAGCAGTTTGGTGGGACAGGTGAGCACAGATACGCAGTATTTT,CASSLVGQVSTDTQYF
.,TRBV2,.,TRBJ1-2,TGTGCCAGCAGTGCGTCCAGGGACTTAGGCTACACCTTC,CASSASRDLGYTF
.,TRBV2,.,TRBJ2-1,TGTGCCAGCTTGACGGGTCGCTACAATGAGCAGTTCTTC,CASLTGRYNEQFF
.,TRBV6-5,few,TRBJ2-2,TGTGCCAGCAGCCGGGGAGCGGGTGGAACCGGGGAGCTGTTTTTT,CASSRGAGGTGELFF
.,TRBV28,.,TRBJ1-6,TGTGCCAGCAGTTTATATTCTAGCTCCCCCGGCAATTCACCCCTCCACTTT,CASSLYSSSPGNSPLHF
TRBD1,TRBV11-1,.,TRBJ1-1,TGTGCCAGCAGCAGACAGGGGGGAAGCACTGAAGCTTTCTTT,CASSRQGGSTEAFF
.,TRBV18,.,TRBJ1-2,TGTGCCAGCTCACCCTCGAGTGAATCCAACTATGGCTACACCTTC,CASSPSSESNYGYTF
.,TRBV5-4,few,TRBJ2-3,TGTGCCAGCAGTAGGGGGGGGCACAACACAGATACGCAGTATTTT,CASSRGGHNTDTQYF
.,TRBV5-8,.,TRBJ1-6,TGTGCCAGCAGCTGGGGACTCTATAATTCACCCCTCCACTTT,CASSWGLYNSPLHF
.,TRBV11-3,.,TRBJ1-2,TGTGCCAGCAGATGTTGTCTTGGGGCAGAGTCCTACTATGGCTACACCTTC,CASRCCLGAESYYGYTF
.,TRBV10-3,once,TRBJ1-5,TGTGCCACATGGGACACCGATCAGCCCCAGCATTTT,CATWDTDQPQHF
TRBD1,TRBV3-1/TRBV3-2,.,TRBJ2-5,TGTGCCAGCAGCCCCGGACAGGGGAAAGAGACCCAGTACTTC,CASSPGQGKETQYF
TRBD2,TRBV18,.,TRBJ2-5,TGTGCCAGCTCACCACCCTCCATGACGGGAGGGCAAGAGACCCAGTACTTC,CASSPPSMTGGQETQYF
TRBD2,TRBV7-8,once,TRBJ2-3,TGTGCCAGCAGCCCCCGGGGGGGCCGAACAGATACGCAGTATTTT,CASSPRGGRTDTQYF
.,TRBV27,.,TRBJ1-5,TGTGCCAGCAGTTTAAAAGCGGGAGGAGGAGGCAATCAGCCCCAGCATTTT,CASSLKAGGGGNQPQHF
.,TRBV5-1,.,TRBJ1-6,TGCGCCAGCAGCTTGTCAGGTGAACATTCACCCCTCCACTTT,CASSLSGEHSPLHF